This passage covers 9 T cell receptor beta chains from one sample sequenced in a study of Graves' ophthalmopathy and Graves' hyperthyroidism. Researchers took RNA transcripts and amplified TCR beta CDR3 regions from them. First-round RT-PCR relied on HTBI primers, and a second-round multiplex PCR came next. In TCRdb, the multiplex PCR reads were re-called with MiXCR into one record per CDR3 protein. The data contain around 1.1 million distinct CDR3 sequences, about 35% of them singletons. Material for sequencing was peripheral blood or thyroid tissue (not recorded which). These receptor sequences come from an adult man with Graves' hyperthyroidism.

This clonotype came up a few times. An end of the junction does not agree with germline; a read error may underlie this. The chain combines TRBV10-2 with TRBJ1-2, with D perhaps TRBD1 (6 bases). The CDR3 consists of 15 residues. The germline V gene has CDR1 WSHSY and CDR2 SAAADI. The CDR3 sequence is CASRPDSSLNYGYTF. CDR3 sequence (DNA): TGTGCCAGCAGGCCGGACAGCTCTCTTAACTATGGCTACACCTTC.

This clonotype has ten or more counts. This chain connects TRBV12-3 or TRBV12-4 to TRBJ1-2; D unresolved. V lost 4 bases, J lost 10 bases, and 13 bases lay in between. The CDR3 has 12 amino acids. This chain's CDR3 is CASSSWTGYYTF. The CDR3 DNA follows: TGTGCCAGCAGTTCTTGGACGGGATACTACACCTTC.

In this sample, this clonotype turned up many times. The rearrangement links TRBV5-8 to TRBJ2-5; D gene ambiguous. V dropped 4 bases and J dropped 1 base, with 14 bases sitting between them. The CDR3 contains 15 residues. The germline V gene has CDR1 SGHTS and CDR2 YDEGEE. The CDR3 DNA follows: TGTGCCAGCAGCAACCCCACGGCCTTCCAAGAGACCCAGTACTTC. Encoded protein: CASSNPTAFQETQYF.

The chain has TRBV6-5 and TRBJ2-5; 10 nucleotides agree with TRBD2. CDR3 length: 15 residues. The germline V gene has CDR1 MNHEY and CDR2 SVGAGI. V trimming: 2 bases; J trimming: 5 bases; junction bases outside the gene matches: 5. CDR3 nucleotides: TGTGCCAGCAGTTACGGAGCGGGGGGGTTGGAGACCCAGTACTTC. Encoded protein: CASSYGAGGLETQYF.

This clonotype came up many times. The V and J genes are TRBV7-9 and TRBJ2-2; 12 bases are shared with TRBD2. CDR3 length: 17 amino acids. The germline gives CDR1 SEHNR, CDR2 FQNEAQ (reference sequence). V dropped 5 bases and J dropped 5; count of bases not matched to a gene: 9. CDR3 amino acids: CASSPRLAGARTGELFF. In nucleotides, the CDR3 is TGTGCCAGCAGCCCCAGACTAGCGGGAGCCAGAACCGGGGAGCTGTTTTTT.

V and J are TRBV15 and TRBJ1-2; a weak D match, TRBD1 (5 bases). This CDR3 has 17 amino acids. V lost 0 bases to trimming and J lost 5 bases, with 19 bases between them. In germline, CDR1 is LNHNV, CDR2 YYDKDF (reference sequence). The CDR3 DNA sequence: TGTGCCACCAGCAGAGATCAAGTTATCCGGGGGGGATATGGCTACACCTTC. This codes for CATSRDQVIRGGYGYTF.

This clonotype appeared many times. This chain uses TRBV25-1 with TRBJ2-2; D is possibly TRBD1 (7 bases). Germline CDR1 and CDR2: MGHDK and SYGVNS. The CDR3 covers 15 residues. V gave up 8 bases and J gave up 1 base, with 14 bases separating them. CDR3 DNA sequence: TGTGCCAGCGGGGGGACAGACCGGAACACCGGGGAGCTGTTTTTT. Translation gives CASGGTDRNTGELFF.

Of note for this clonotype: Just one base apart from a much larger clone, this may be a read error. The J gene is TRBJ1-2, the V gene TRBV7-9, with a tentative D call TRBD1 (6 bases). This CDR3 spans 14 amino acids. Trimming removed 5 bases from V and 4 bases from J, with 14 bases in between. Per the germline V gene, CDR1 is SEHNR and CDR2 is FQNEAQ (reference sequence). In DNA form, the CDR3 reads TGTGCCAGCAGCACCCGGGACAAGCGCTATGGCTACACCTTC. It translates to CASSTRDKRYGYTF.

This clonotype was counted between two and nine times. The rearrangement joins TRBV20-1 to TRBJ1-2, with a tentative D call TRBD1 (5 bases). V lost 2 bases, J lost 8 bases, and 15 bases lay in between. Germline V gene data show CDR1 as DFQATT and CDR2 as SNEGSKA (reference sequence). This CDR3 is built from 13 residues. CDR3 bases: TGCAGTGCTAGATCGTCGGCAGGGTCGGGCTACACCTTC. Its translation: CSARSSAGSGYTF.